The TCR beta chain under discussion was sequenced for a study of read filtering for tumor transcriptome and immune sequencing. Overall study context: TCR-mapped reads were about 4.05 to 10.27 million with IR-seq versus about 85 to 1273 with RNA-seq.

This clonotype was observed many times. J was trimmed by 5 bases and V by 4 bases; bases with no gene match: 12. Germline CDR1 and CDR2: SGHNT and YYREEE (reference sequence). The CDR3 has 17 residues. The library was built from roughly 400 ng RNA with molecular barcoded adaptors for alpha/delta and beta/gamma chains. TCRdb ran MiXCR on the reads and lists one entry per CDR3 protein. The profile shows about 38,000 distinct CDR3 sequences, roughly 15% of them singletons. The rearrangement joins TRBV5-4 to TRBJ2-2; TRBD1 matches 9 bases. The TCR comes from a donor aged 40 or older with multiple myeloma. The sample taken for sequencing was a population of CD138-negative cells sorted from bone marrow. The CDR3 DNA reads TGTGCCAGCAGCCCCAGGGCCGGGACAGGGACTACCGGGGAGCTGTTTTTT. Its translation is CASSPRAGTGTTGELFF.